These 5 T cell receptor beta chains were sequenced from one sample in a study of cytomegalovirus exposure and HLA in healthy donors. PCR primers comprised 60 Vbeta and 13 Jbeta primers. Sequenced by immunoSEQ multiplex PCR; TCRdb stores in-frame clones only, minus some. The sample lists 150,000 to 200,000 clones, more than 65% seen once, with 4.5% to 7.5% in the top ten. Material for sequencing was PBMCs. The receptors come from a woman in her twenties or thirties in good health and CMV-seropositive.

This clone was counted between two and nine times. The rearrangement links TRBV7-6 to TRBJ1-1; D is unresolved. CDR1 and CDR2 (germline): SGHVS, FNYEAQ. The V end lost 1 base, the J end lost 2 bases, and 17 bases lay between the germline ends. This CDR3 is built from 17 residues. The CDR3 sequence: CASSLEMGPASNTEAFF. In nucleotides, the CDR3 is TGTGCCAGCAGCTTAGAAATGGGCCCGGCTTCAAACACTGAAGCTTTCTTT.

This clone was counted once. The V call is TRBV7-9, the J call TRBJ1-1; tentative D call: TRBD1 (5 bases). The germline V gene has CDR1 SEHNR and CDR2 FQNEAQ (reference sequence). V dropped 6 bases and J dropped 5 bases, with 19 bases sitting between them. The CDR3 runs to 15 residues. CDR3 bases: TGTGCCAGCAGGTCAACAGGTAGGGCGAAAACTGAAGCTTTCTTT. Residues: CASRSTGRAKTEAFF.

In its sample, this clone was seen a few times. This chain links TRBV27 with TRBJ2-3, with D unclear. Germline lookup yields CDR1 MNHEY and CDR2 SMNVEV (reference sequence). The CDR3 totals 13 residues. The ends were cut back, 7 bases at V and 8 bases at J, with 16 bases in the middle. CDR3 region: CASKEWSSSTQYF. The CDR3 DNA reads TGTGCCAGCAAAGAGTGGTCTAGTAGTACGCAGTATTTT.

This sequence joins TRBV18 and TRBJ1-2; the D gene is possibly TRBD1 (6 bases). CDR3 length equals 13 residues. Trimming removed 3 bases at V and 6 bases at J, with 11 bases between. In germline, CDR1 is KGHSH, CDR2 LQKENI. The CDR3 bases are TGTGCCAGCTCACCTCCAGGGGTGAATGGCTACACCTTC. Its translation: CASSPPGVNGYTF.

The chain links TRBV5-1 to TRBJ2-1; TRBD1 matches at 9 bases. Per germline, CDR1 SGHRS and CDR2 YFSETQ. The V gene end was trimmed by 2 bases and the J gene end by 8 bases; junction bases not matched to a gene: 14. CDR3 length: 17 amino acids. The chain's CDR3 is CASSFVVAGQGFHEQFF. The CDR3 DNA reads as TGCGCCAGCAGCTTCGTAGTGGCGGGACAGGGTTTCCATGAGCAGTTCTTC.